Below, 26 T cell receptor beta chains from the same sample are listed, as sequenced in a study of immune evolution from preneoplasia to lung adenocarcinoma (dated by TCRdb to about 2021). Receptors were amplified or captured by the immunoSEQ multiplex PCR assay. TCRdb re-hosts the immuneACCESS table, in-frame sequences only. Its copies lack some clones; in the studies checked, an unresolved V gene accounts for under half of them, and the cause for the rest is not known. Within this sample are 6,000 to 8,000 clones, with roughly two thirds of them counted one time only. The ten largest account for 10% to 13% of the sample. The sample taken for sequencing was FFPE lung adenocarcinoma in situ tissue. What this sample's cell subset or site label stands for: preinvasive adenocarcinoma in situ (AIS). The receptors shown here come from a donor aged 70 or older with lung adenocarcinoma. Some clones in this sample may be carry-over from other donors' samples.

This clone was observed a few times. The chain joins TRBV2 to TRBJ2-1; unclear D gene. This CDR3 is 12 amino acids long. V lost 4 bases and J 13 bases, leaving 14 bases between the germline ends. CDR1 is SNHLY, CDR2 FYNNEI, per germline. CDR3 sequence (DNA): TGTGCCAGCAGTGGACCGGCTGGGCTCCAGTTCTTC. Protein: CASSGPAGLQFF. Drawing the rest from reference TRBV2 and TRBJ2-1, the complete variable domain is EPEVTQTPSHQVTQMGQEVILRCVPISNHLYFYWYRQILGQKVEFLVSFYNNEISEKSEIFDDQFSVERPDGSNFTLKIRSTKLEDSAMYFCASSGPAGLQFFGPGTRLTVL.

The chain has TRBV30 and TRBJ2-1, with 10 nucleotides matching TRBD2. The germline gives CDR1 GTSNPN, CDR2 SVGIG (reference sequence). J lost 3 bases, V lost 5 bases, and 10 bases had no gene match. This CDR3 has 16 residues. The CDR3 here is CAWARAGGGDYNEQFF. CDR3 in DNA: TGTGCCTGGGCCAGAGCGGGAGGGGGGGACTACAATGAGCAGTTCTTC.

The V gene is TRBV28, the J gene TRBJ2-1; weak D call: TRBD2 (6 bases). This CDR3 is 15 amino acids long. Germline V gene lookup returns CDR1 MDHEN and CDR2 SYDVKM. V was shortened by 3 bases and J by 6 bases, with 15 bases between the two germline ends. Here the CDR3 DNA reads TGTGCCAGCAGTTTGCGGGGCGGGTTTGTCAATGAGCAGTTCTTC. Translated, it gives CASSLRGGFVNEQFF.

The J gene is TRBJ2-5, the V gene TRBV9, with a weak D call TRBD2 (6 bases). Germline CDR1 and CDR2: SGDLS and YYNGEE. Trimming shortened V by 4 bases and J by 11 bases, and 18 bases separated the two germline ends. The CDR3 runs to 13 residues. This chain's CDR3 is CASSPSFPGEQYF. Here the CDR3 DNA reads TGTGCCAGCAGCCCGAGCTTTCCGGGGGAGCAGTACTTC.

The rearrangement joins TRBV27 to TRBJ1-5; no clear D. The CDR3 has 14 amino acids. Per the germline V gene, CDR1 is MNHEY and CDR2 is SMNVEV (reference sequence). Deletions cut 3 bases from V and 3 bases from J, with 9 bases between. The CDR3 coding sequence is TGTGCCAGCAGTTTTGGAGGCGCCAATCAGCCCCAGCATTTT. The encoded protein is CASSFGGANQPQHF.

This chain links TRBV2 with TRBJ1-3; D may be TRBD1 (5 bases). V lost 4 bases to trimming and J lost 4 bases, with 11 bases between them. CDR3 length: 14 residues. Germline assignment: CDR1 SNHLY and CDR2 FYNNEI. The CDR3 loop reads CASSAGRSGNTIYF. CDR3 bases: TGTGCCAGCAGTGCAGGGCGTTCGGGAAACACCATATATTTT.

The V gene is TRBV5-1, the J gene TRBJ1-1; no reliable D call. Trimming left V 0 bases short and J 0 bases short, with 9 bases between. In germline, CDR1 is SGHRS, CDR2 YFSETQ. CDR3 length: 15 amino acids. The CDR3 DNA sequence: TGCGCCAGCAGCTTGGATTTAGGGTTGAACACTGAAGCTTTCTTT. It codes for CASSLDLGLNTEAFF.

The chain is built from TRBV9 and TRBJ2-7; D is undetermined. Germline lookup yields CDR1 SGDLS and CDR2 YYNGEE. The CDR3 sequence is 13 residues long. V was shortened by 3 bases and J by 2 bases, with 9 bases between the two germline ends. The CDR3 is CASSAGSPYEQYF. The CDR3 DNA sequence: TGTGCCAGCAGCGCCGGCTCACCCTACGAGCAGTACTTC. Based on the CDR3 plus reference TRBV9 and TRBJ2-7, the full variable domain is DSGVTQTPKHLITATGQRVTLRCSPRSGDLSVYWYQQSLDQGLQFLIQYYNGEERAKGNILERFSAQQFPDLHSELNLSSLELGDSALYFCASSAGSPYEQYFGPGTRLTVT.

The chain carries TRBV18 and TRBJ1-2, with a possible D match to TRBD1 (6 bases). This CDR3 is built from 14 residues. Germline V lookup: CDR1 KGHSH, CDR2 LQKENI. V was trimmed by 3 bases and J by 3 bases, leaving 11 bases between them. The CDR3 coding sequence is TGTGCCAGCTCACCTGCAGGGGCGGACTATGGCTACACCTTC. It encodes CASSPAGADYGYTF.

The rearrangement joins TRBV5-6 to TRBJ1-5; TRBD1 matches 8 bases. The V gene end was trimmed by 2 bases and the J gene end by 5 bases; junction bases not matched to a gene: 18. This CDR3 is built from 19 residues. Per the germline V gene, CDR1 is SGHDT and CDR2 is YYEEEE. The CDR3 region has the DNA TGTGCCAGCAGCTTCTCCCGGAGAGGACAGGGAGGGCTTTATCAGCCCCAGCATTTT. Translated, it gives CASSFSRRGQGGLYQPQHF. Filled out from reference TRBV5-6 and TRBJ1-5, the complete variable domain reads DAGVTQSPTHLIKTRGQQVTLRCSPKSGHDTVSWYQQALGQGPQFIFQYYEEEERQRGNFPDRFSGHQFPNYSSELNVNALLLGDSALYLCASSFSRRGQGGLYQPQHFGDGTRLSIL.

The rearrangement joins TRBV7-9 to TRBJ2-2, with D hard to call. Germline assignment: CDR1 SEHNR and CDR2 FQNEAQ (reference sequence). This CDR3 has 14 residues. Trimming pared 3 bases from V and 0 bases from J, leaving 5 bases between. DNA of the CDR3: TGTGCCAGCAGCTTTGAGTCGAACACCGGGGAGCTGTTTTTT. Its protein product is CASSFESNTGELFF.

This clone was picked up a small number of times. CDR3 loop: CASSYSNGVNQPQHF. Here the CDR3 DNA reads TGTGCCAGCAGTTACTCGAATGGAGTCAATCAGCCCCAGCATTTT. The V and J genes are TRBV6-6 and TRBJ1-5; D gene ambiguous. Germline lookup yields CDR1 MNHNY and CDR2 SVGAGI (reference sequence). The length of the CDR3 is 15 residues. Deletions cut 0 bases from V and 3 bases from J, with 9 bases between.

The rearrangement uses TRBV2 and TRBJ1-1; 9 nucleotides align to TRBD1. Germline V gene lookup returns CDR1 SNHLY and CDR2 FYNNEI. CDR3 length: 12 residues. J gave up 10 bases and V 4 bases, and 4 bases lay outside the gene matches. CDR3 DNA: TGTGCCAGCAGTGGGGACAGGGACTTAGCTTTCTTT. This translates into CASSGDRDLAFF. Based on the CDR3 plus reference TRBV2 and TRBJ1-1, the full variable domain is EPEVTQTPSHQVTQMGQEVILRCVPISNHLYFYWYRQILGQKVEFLVSFYNNEISEKSEIFDDQFSVERPDGSNFTLKIRSTKLEDSAMYFCASSGDRDLAFFGQGTRLTVV.

DNA of the CDR3: TGTGCCAGCAGCTTGAGGGAGAGCCCCGAAAAACTGTTTTTT. This sequence encodes CASSLRESPEKLFF. The rearrangement joins TRBV5-4 to TRBJ1-4; D uncertain. V was trimmed by 1 base and J by 8 bases, leaving 12 bases between them. Germline-derived CDR1 and CDR2 are SGHNT and YYREEE (reference sequence). The CDR3 sequence is 14 residues long.

V is TRBV14 and J is TRBJ1-1, with a weak D call TRBD1 (6 bases). CDR3 length: 13 residues. Germline-derived CDR1 and CDR2 are SGHDN and FVKESK. Deletions cut 4 bases from V and 1 base from J, with 7 bases between. The CDR3 DNA reads TGTGCCAGCAGCCTACAGGGGAACACTGAAGCTTTCTTT. Its translation: CASSLQGNTEAFF.

This chain links TRBV28 with TRBJ2-7; weak D call: TRBD2 (6 bases). V lost 7 bases to trimming and J lost 2 bases, with 9 bases between them. Germline CDR1 and CDR2: MDHEN and SYDVKM. CDR3 length equals 12 residues. This chain's CDR3 is CASMRGAYEQYF. CDR3 in DNA: TGTGCCAGCATGCGGGGAGCCTACGAGCAGTACTTC. The complete variable domain, with remaining parts taken from reference TRBV28 and TRBJ2-7, reads DVKVTQSSRYLVKRTGEKVFLECVQDMDHENMFWYRQDPGLGLRLIYFSYDVKMKEKGDIPEGYSVSREKKERFSLILESASTNQTSMYLCASMRGAYEQYFGPGTRLTVT.

V and J are TRBV10-3 and TRBJ2-7; 9 bases align to TRBD2. The CDR3 has 16 amino acids. V lost 3 bases to trimming and J lost 3 bases; unmatched junction nucleotides: 9. CDR1 and CDR2 from the germline V gene are ENHRY and SYGVKD. The CDR3: CAISEDPSGANYEQYF. The CDR3 bases are TGTGCCATCAGTGAAGATCCTAGCGGGGCGAACTACGAGCAGTACTTC.

The chain is built from TRBV2 and TRBJ2-7, with 7 bases lining up with TRBD2. V gave up 5 bases and J gave up 6 bases; unmatched junction bases: 7. The CDR3 has 13 residues. Germline loops: CDR1 SNHLY, CDR2 FYNNEI. The CDR3 DNA is TGTGCCAGCAGTACTCTGACGGGAGGCGAGCAGTACTTC. Translation gives CASSTLTGGEQYF. Using reference TRBV2 and TRBJ2-7 for the parts outside the CDR3, the full variable domain is EPEVTQTPSHQVTQMGQEVILRCVPISNHLYFYWYRQILGQKVEFLVSFYNNEISEKSEIFDDQFSVERPDGSNFTLKIRSTKLEDSAMYFCASSTLTGGEQYFGPGTRLTVT.

This chain joins TRBV9 and TRBJ2-1; no definite D call. Trimming cost V 4 bases and J 6 bases, with 5 bases left between them. From germline, CDR1 is SGDLS and CDR2 YYNGEE. The CDR3 loop spans 11 amino acids. The DNA of the CDR3 is TGTGCCAGCAGCATAGCCAATGAGCAGTTCTTC. Encoded protein: CASSIANEQFF.

The J gene is TRBJ2-7, the V gene TRBV5-1; D ambiguous. The CDR3 extends over 12 amino acids. Germline CDR1 reads SGHRS; CDR2 reads YFSETQ. The V and J ends lost 4 bases and 6 bases respectively, with 11 bases between them. The CDR3 nucleotides read TGCGCCAGCAGCCCGGACCTGCGCGAGCAGTACTTC. Amino acids: CASSPDLREQYF.

This chain connects TRBV25-1 to TRBJ2-7, with TRBD2 as a possible D gene (5 bases). The CDR3 consists of 13 residues. Trimming pared 4 bases from V and 7 bases from J, leaving 14 bases between. From germline, CDR1 is MGHDK and CDR2 SYGVNS. The CDR3 here is CASSGTFFWEQYF. As DNA, the CDR3 is TGTGCCAGCAGTGGGACTTTTTTCTGGGAGCAGTACTTC.

The genes are TRBV2 and TRBJ2-6; 8 bases match TRBD1. J was trimmed by 1 base and V by 7 bases; bases with no gene match: 9. The CDR3 totals 17 residues. Germline CDR1 and CDR2: SNHLY and FYNNEI. DNA of the CDR3: TGTGCCAGCAAACTAGCAGGGGGCCAGTCTGGGGCCAACGTCCTGACTTTC. This sequence encodes CASKLAGGQSGANVLTF.

The V call is TRBV28, the J call TRBJ2-1; 7 bases align to TRBD1. V lost 7 bases, J lost 4 bases, and 10 bases stayed unmatched. Germline CDR1 MDHEN, CDR2 SYDVKM. The CDR3 runs 15 residues. CDR3 nucleotide sequence: TGTGCCAGCACCACAACCGGGACAGAATACAATGAGCAGTTCTTC. This codes for CASTTTGTEYNEQFF.

This clone was picked up one time. The V call is TRBV29-1, the J call TRBJ2-4, with 7 bases matching TRBD1. V lost 6 bases and J lost 5; bases outside the gene matches: 7. Germline V CDR1 and CDR2: SQVTM, ANQGSEA. The CDR3 has 13 residues. CDR3 nucleotides: TGCAGCGTGGGGGCAGGGGGACAAAACATTCAGTACTTC. This translates into CSVGAGGQNIQYF. The full variable domain, completed using reference TRBV29-1 and TRBJ2-4, is SAVISQKPSRDICQRGTSLTIQCQVDSQVTMMFWYRQQPGQSLTLIATANQGSEATYESGFVIDKFPISRPNLTFSTLTVSNMSPEDSSIYLCSVGAGGQNIQYFGAGTRLSVL.

The chain joins TRBV11-2 to TRBJ2-3, with TRBD2 as a possible D gene (5 bases). The CDR3 totals 15 residues. V was trimmed by 0 bases and J by 0 bases, leaving 7 bases between them. Germline V lookup: CDR1 SGHAT, CDR2 FQNNGV. CDR3: CASSLEKRSTDTQYF. CDR3 coding DNA: TGTGCCAGCAGCTTAGAAAAGCGGAGCACAGATACGCAGTATTTT.

The chain recombines TRBV6-1 with TRBJ2-3; D unclear. The CDR3 contains 15 residues. Per germline, CDR1 MNHNS and CDR2 SASEGT. Trimming removed 8 bases from V and 4 bases from J, with 19 bases in between. CDR3 region: CASSRSTISSDTQYF. The CDR3 DNA sequence: TGTGCCAGCTCACGGTCTACAATCTCGTCAGATACGCAGTATTTT.